The following is a T cell receptor (beta chain) sequence with its context. Its antigen is currently not known. Base qualities were left out, and no much larger clone turns up one base away. These data belong to a study of early T cells in non-severe SARS-CoV-2 infection listed by TCRdb under 2021. A note on the overall study: Because TCR sequencing was done on bulk RNA from unsorted whole blood, the alpha and beta chains could not be paired.

What the research found in general, with its limitations: VDJdb matching was skewed toward anti-spike CD8 responses and likely underestimated virus-specific expansions, missing private and CD4 specificities.

V lost 6 bases and J lost 4 bases; the stretch between them is 15 bases long. The germline V gene yields MDHEN for CDR1 and SYDVKM for CDR2. The CDR3 runs 14 amino acids, cysteine and phenylalanine included. The sequence is cut down to CDR3 DNA, 42 bases in frame from base 1. Library prep was done by 5' RACE. Sequenced on a NextSeq 500. In the TCR library protocol, unique molecular identifiers were attached to individual cDNA molecules to correct for PCR bias and sequencing error. Sequencing covered both TCR alpha and beta chains, and within each sample the abundances of alpha and beta sequences were tightly co-correlated. Regarding the original processing steps: Decombinator V4 was used to annotate the V gene, J gene and CDR3 of the TCR sequences. Expanded TCRs were defined as changing significantly between any two time points under a Poisson model with p below 0.0001. TCR abundances were normalised to the total number of TCRs sequenced per sample and were expressed as counts per million. MAIT TCRs were defined by TRAV1-2 paired with TRAJ12, TRAJ20 or TRAJ33, and iNKT TCRs by TRAV10 paired with TRAJ18. VDJdb, accessed 1 November 2021, was searched for CMV, EBV and SARS-CoV-2 annotated TCRs, with TCRs annotated for multiple antigens excluded. Using fastp at Q25 and MiXCR, TCRdb reprocessed the public reads and kept productive beta chains. For every CDR3 protein sequence, its rows merge into one entry that carries the most common genes and DNA. Clone size and V and J calls follow TCRdb, not the original study. The sample table lists 55,000 to 75,000 distinct CDR3 sequences, more than 7% of them with a count of one. The ten largest clones take up under 3.5% of the sample.

A case-control design nested within a healthcare worker cohort in London, UK, was used, with weekly nasopharyngeal swab PCR tests and blood sampling performed. Healthcare workers were recruited during the week of the UK lockdown, between 23 and 31 March 2020, and followed weekly for up to about 16 weeks. Sequences were obtained from whole blood. The clonotype was recovered from an adult who was a healthcare worker with PCR-confirmed SARS-CoV-2 infection or an uninfected control (not recorded which). The rearranged segments are TRBV28 and TRBJ2-5; the D segment could be TRBD2, given 5 matching bases. The DNA is as follows: TGTGCCAGCAGAACGGAGGACCTTTTAGAGACCCAGTACTTC. This is translated as CASRTEDLLETQYF.